This T cell receptor beta chain was recorded in a study of T cell responses to AZD1222 COVID-19 vaccine. Study-wide results and caveats: Donor demographics were predominantly white British with a female majority; clonal diversity may be underestimated. The peak T cell response came first, and repertoires were sampled only after it. Just six or seven AZD1222 recipients tested seropositive at baseline.

Germline loops: CDR1 LGHNA, CDR2 YNFKEQ. The CDR3 sequence is 16 residues long. V shed 4 bases and J shed 5 bases, with 19 bases lying between them. Libraries were prepared by immunoSEQ multiplex PCR; TCRdb keeps only in-frame clonotypes and omits some of them. The table lists more than 100,000 clones, about 90% of them singletons. As concerns this clone: Its antigen remains unknown.

The V and J genes are TRBV4-2 and TRBJ2-3; D may be TRBD1 (6 bases). The source was peripheral blood, collected on day 0 of AZD1222 vaccination. This clonotype was sampled from an adult in good health. The CDR3 loop reads CASSLTQGPGEDTQYF. For the CDR3, the DNA is TGTGCCAGCAGCCTCACCCAGGGGCCGGGTGAAGATACGCAGTATTTT.